The entry that follows covers one T cell receptor beta chain sequence. This sample is drawn from a study of T cell changes during pregnancy in multiple sclerosis. Generated by immunoSEQ multiplex PCR, the TCRdb table keeps only in-frame clones and is missing some. The sample consists of some 100,000 clones, around nine tenths of them appearing once. The sequencing here drew on peripheral blood, taken in the second trimester of pregnancy. The receptor was derived from a female donor with multiple sclerosis, enrolled in a pregnancy study.

CDR3 DNA: TGTGCCAGCGGAGGTGCCACTGAAGCTTTCTTT. Protein product: CASGGATEAFF. The chain recombines TRBV9 with TRBJ1-1; D is ambiguous. The V end lost 7 bases, the J end lost 4 bases, and 8 bases lay between the germline ends. This CDR3 comprises 11 residues. Germline V gene data show CDR1 as SGDLS and CDR2 as YYNGEE.